This section outlines one T cell receptor (beta chain) sequence together with its context. Additional DNA sequences in this sample encode the identical CDR3. The CDR3 length is 14 residues. V gave up 0 bases and J gave up 3 bases, with 10 bases separating them. Germline lookup yields CDR1 GTSNPN and CDR2 SVGIG (reference sequence). The primer mix had 60 Vbeta and 13 Jbeta primers. Sequencing was performed with immunoSEQ multiplex PCR; in TCRdb, only in-frame clones are kept and a portion is missing. The sample lists approximately 120,000 clones, 77% occurring once. The data stem from a study of cytomegalovirus exposure and HLA in healthy donors.

Sequencing was done on a sample of PBMCs. V gene TRBV30 combines with J gene TRBJ2-3; no definite D call. This sequence was found in a woman in her thirties or forties in good health and CMV-seropositive. The CDR3, as DNA: TGTGCCTGGAGTGTCTTGCGGAAGACAGATACGCAGTATTTT. It yields the protein CAWSVLRKTDTQYF.